Following are 14 T cell receptor beta chains from one sample sequenced in a study of shared T cell receptors in the human thymus. Method: immunoSEQ multiplex PCR; TCRdb's copy keeps in-frame clones and lacks some. The profile covers 500,000 to 750,000 clones, with around nine tenths appearing a single time and about 0.01% taken by the ten largest. The sample also formed part of further work on human thymus T cells.

Material: thymocytes. These receptors originate from a boy under two years old with a congenital heart defect.

The chain uses TRBV6-1 and TRBJ2-7, with D possibly matching TRBD2 (5 bases). The CDR3 spans 13 residues. V was shortened by 0 bases and J by 5 bases, with 8 bases between the two germline ends. CDR1 and CDR2 from the germline V gene are MNHNS and SASEGT. The CDR3 reads CASSEARRNEQYF. The CDR3 region has the DNA TGTGCCAGCAGTGAAGCCAGGAGGAACGAGCAGTACTTC.

CDR3 protein: CSAADYNEQFF. CDR3 DNA sequence: TGCAGTGCGGCCGACTACAATGAGCAGTTCTTC. The gene calls are TRBV20-1 and TRBJ2-1; D call uncertain. Germline V lookup: CDR1 DFQATT, CDR2 SNEGSKA (reference sequence). Trimming removed 6 bases at V and 3 bases at J, with 6 bases between. This CDR3 spans 11 amino acids.

The chain is built from TRBV27 and TRBJ1-1; D gene ambiguous. Germline CDR1 is MNHEY and CDR2 is SMNVEV (reference sequence). With 1 base removed from V and 0 bases from J, the gap between germline ends came to 18 bases. The CDR3 length is 18 residues. CDR3 amino acids: CASSLYWRRGTLNTEAFF. Written as DNA, the CDR3 is TGTGCCAGCAGTTTATATTGGCGGAGAGGCACTTTGAACACTGAAGCTTTCTTT.

J is TRBJ1-3 and V is TRBV28; D is possibly TRBD1 (6 bases). CDR1 MDHEN and CDR2 SYDVKM come from the germline V gene. The ends were cut back, 8 bases at V and 4 bases at J, with 15 bases in the middle. This CDR3 comprises 14 residues. The CDR3 protein is CASWGQGPGNTIYF. The CDR3 DNA sequence: TGTGCCAGCTGGGGGCAGGGCCCCGGAAACACCATATATTTT.

This chain uses TRBV27 with TRBJ2-7, with a tentative D call TRBD1 (6 bases). Germline-derived CDR1 and CDR2 are MNHEY and SMNVEV (reference sequence). V lost 2 bases to trimming and J lost 5 bases, with 13 bases between them. The CDR3 runs to 14 residues. The CDR3 spells CASSLSGYRDEQYF. CDR3 in DNA: TGTGCCAGCAGTTTAAGTGGTTACAGGGACGAGCAGTACTTC.

This chain connects TRBV6-1 to TRBJ2-1, with 10 nucleotides matching TRBD2. The CDR3 runs to 21 residues. Looked up from germline, CDR1 is MNHNS and CDR2 is SASEGT. The ends lost 1 base at V and 1 base at J; junction bases unmatched: 16. The CDR3 region is CASSEDIPPSAGGPSYNEQFF. DNA of the CDR3: TGTGCCAGCAGTGAAGACATCCCCCCCTCAGCGGGAGGGCCGTCCTACAATGAGCAGTTCTTC.

The chain has TRBV29-1 and TRBJ2-5, with TRBD1 as a possible D gene (6 bases). The CDR3 has 16 amino acids. Germline V gene data show CDR1 as SQVTM and CDR2 as ANQGSEA. The ends were cut back, 0 bases at V and 0 bases at J, with 14 bases in the middle. The CDR3 loop reads CSVEDGRQGYQETQYF. As DNA, the CDR3 is TGCAGCGTTGAAGATGGTCGTCAGGGGTACCAAGAGACCCAGTACTTC.

The chain combines TRBV6-5 with TRBJ2-3; no reliable D call. In germline, CDR1 is MNHEY, CDR2 SVGAGI. The CDR3 has 16 residues. Trimming stripped 0 bases from V and 4 bases from J, with 14 bases between. CDR3: CASSYSKPPRSDTQYF. The CDR3 coding sequence is TGTGCCAGCAGTTACTCTAAGCCGCCACGATCAGATACGCAGTATTTT.

This sequence joins TRBV5-8 and TRBJ2-3; 11 bases match TRBD2. The junction had 8 bases not matched to a gene; V was cut back by 5 bases and J by 3 bases. The CDR3 spans 16 residues. Germline-derived CDR1 and CDR2 are SGHTS and YDEGEE. CDR3 protein: CASSRLAGGPTDTQYF. For the CDR3, the DNA is TGTGCCAGCAGTCGGCTAGCGGGAGGACCGACAGATACGCAGTATTTT.

The J gene is TRBJ2-7, the V gene TRBV7-3, with 11 bases that match TRBD1. Losses at the gene ends were 0 bases for V and 2 bases for J; bases not matched to a gene: 6. Germline V gene sequence: CDR1 SGHTA, CDR2 FQGTGA. The CDR3 runs 17 residues. The CDR3 here is CASSLTPGTGGPYEQYF. The CDR3 DNA reads as TGTGCCAGCAGCTTAACACCCGGGACAGGGGGACCCTACGAGCAGTACTTC.

The chain couples TRBV12-5 to TRBJ2-2; tentative D call: TRBD2 (6 bases). Germline V gives CDR1 LGHNT, CDR2 FRNRAP. The V end lost 3 bases, the J end lost 5 bases, and 19 bases lay between the germline ends. This CDR3 comprises 17 residues. The CDR3: CASGFTPPWGRTGELFF. DNA of the CDR3: TGTGCTAGTGGTTTCACCCCCCCTTGGGGGAGGACCGGGGAGCTGTTTTTT.

The chain joins TRBV28 to TRBJ2-7; D might be TRBD2 (5 bases). CDR1 and CDR2 from the germline V gene are MDHEN and SYDVKM. The CDR3 is made up of 14 amino acids. The germline V and J ends were trimmed by 2 bases and 0 bases, with 8 bases remaining between them. The CDR3 loop is CASSLRTPSYEQYF. Here the CDR3 DNA reads TGTGCCAGCAGTTTACGGACTCCCTCCTACGAGCAGTACTTC.

The rearrangement joins TRBV11-3 to TRBJ2-3; 9 nucleotides agree with TRBD1. CDR3 length: 15 residues. Germline CDR1 and CDR2: SGHNT and YENEEA. V lost 1 base and J lost 2; bases outside the gene matches: 1. CDR3 sequence: CASSLGTGVTDTQYF. CDR3 in DNA: TGTGCCAGCAGCTTAGGGACAGGGGTCACAGATACGCAGTATTTT.

The V and J genes are TRBV5-6 and TRBJ2-1; 11 nucleotides match TRBD1. V gave up 4 bases and J gave up 4 bases; unmatched junction bases: 7. This CDR3 has 16 amino acids. Germline values: CDR1 SGHDT, CDR2 YYEEEE. This CDR3 reads CASSLSDRGRYNEQFF. The DNA of the CDR3 is TGTGCCAGCAGCCTCTCGGACAGGGGGCGTTACAATGAGCAGTTCTTC.